This T cell receptor (beta chain) was identified during a study of PD-1 blockade in classical Hodgkin lymphoma. Study-wide results and caveats: Healthy donors were reported to have higher baseline TCR diversity than newly diagnosed patients.

Profiled with immunoSEQ multiplex PCR; TCRdb holds only in-frame clones, not every one. The sample has 26,000 or so clones; approximately 72% are singletons. Noted time point: cycle 4 day 1 (C4D1), after 5 to 7 weeks of nivolumab. Relapses following autologous stem cell transplantation were seen in all patients, with brentuximab vedotin exposure varying. For this clone: The antigen is undetermined.

This TCR was recovered from a human donor with classical Hodgkin lymphoma. The sequences come from peripheral blood mononuclear cells (PBMCs), collected before the fourth cycle of nivolumab.

CDR3 DNA: TGTGCCATCAGGAGAGACACTAACTATGGCTACACCTTC. This codes for CAIRRDTNYGYTF. The genes are TRBV10-3 and TRBJ1-2; D gene ambiguous. This CDR3 spans 13 amino acids. Trimming cost V 6 bases and J 0 bases, with 8 bases left between them. CDR1 is ENHRY, CDR2 SYGVKD, per germline.